The 5 T cell receptor beta chains reported below all come from one sample, sequenced in a study. Tregs were sorted as CD4+CD25+CD127-/low cells. One entry per CDR3 protein, called by TCRdb with MiXCR from the 5' RACE reads. The sample lists around 34,000 distinct CDR3 sequences, roughly a quarter occurring once. The sample comprised tumor-infiltrating Tregs sorted from the breast tumor. Receptor source: a female donor with breast cancer.

This clonotype has more than one count but fewer than ten. The DNA of the CDR3 is TGCGCCAGCCGCACCGGGGTAGCGGAAGACAATGAGCAGTTCTTC. Amino acids: CASRTGVAEDNEQFF. The chain uses TRBV5-1 and TRBJ2-1, with D possibly matching TRBD2 (6 bases). CDR1 is SGHRS and CDR2 is YFSETQ in the germline V gene. V was shortened by 7 bases and J by 5 bases, with 19 bases between the two germline ends. The CDR3 spans 15 residues.

This clonotype was detected many times. The chain joins TRBV6-4 to TRBJ2-1; D unclear. This CDR3 is built from 13 residues. Trimming removed 0 bases at V and 6 bases at J, with 6 bases between. Germline-derived CDR1 and CDR2 are MRHNA and SNTAGT. CDR3: CASSDSAFNEQFF. For the CDR3, the DNA is TGTGCCAGCAGTGACTCTGCCTTCAATGAGCAGTTCTTC.

About this clonotype itself: At one end the junction does not follow the germline gene, possibly because of a read error. The chain has TRBV6-7 and TRBJ2-1; D is undetermined. TRBV6-7 is identified as an open reading frame with a role that is uncertain. The CDR3 consists of 16 residues. CDR3 region: CASGYSWYTSRDEQFF. The DNA of the CDR3 is TGTGCCAGCGGTTACTCGTGGTATACGAGCCGGGATGAGCAGTTCTTC.

This clonotype was recorded many times. The rearrangement links TRBV6-2 or TRBV6-3 to TRBJ1-1, with D perhaps TRBD1 (5 bases). The V and J ends lost 2 bases and 3 bases respectively, with 16 bases between them. The CDR3 is 16 amino acids. Germline CDR1 is MNHEY and CDR2 is SVGEGT. The CDR3 nucleotides read TGTGCCAGCAGTTACCCGACCAAGATACAGGACACTGAAGCTTTCTTT. It yields the protein CASSYPTKIQDTEAFF.

This clonotype was seen many times. The chain recombines TRBV24-1 with TRBJ2-1; 10 bases are shared with TRBD2. CDR3 length: 17 residues. V lost 4 bases and J lost 10; bases outside the gene matches: 15. In germline, CDR1 is KGHDR, CDR2 SFDVKD. The CDR3 spells CATSDPGLAATSGEQFF. DNA of the CDR3: TGTGCCACCAGTGACCCCGGACTAGCGGCGACTTCGGGGGAGCAGTTCTTC.